This T cell receptor beta chain came from a study of blood T cell repertoires in COVID-19. Study-wide background: Some COVID-19 samples were acute and others convalescent; all came from the United States, Italy and Spain. Sample material is recorded as cDNA or gDNA derived from T cells, B-cell-depleted T cells, or PBMCs.

In the source study's methods: Using reference gene primer amplification, nucleated cell counts were estimated. Libraries were prepared by immunoSEQ multiplex PCR; TCRdb keeps only in-frame clonotypes and omits some of them. The V and J calls and clone size were taken over from that table, and D and trimming were inferred from the DNA. The profile shows 150,000 to 200,000 clones, almost 80% of them singletons. V was shortened by 5 bases and J by 6 bases, with 20 bases between the two germline ends. This CDR3 is built from 16 residues. Germline assignment: CDR1 SNHLY and CDR2 FYNNEI. Sequencing was done on a sample of peripheral blood. The sequence derives from a woman between 70 and 85 years old with acute or convalescent COVID-19. The chain uses TRBV2 and TRBJ1-5; possible D gene TRBD1, 6 bases. This chain's CDR3 is CASSLTGIPLGQPQHF. In DNA form, the CDR3 reads TGTGCCAGCAGTCTAACAGGGATCCCCCTCGGTCAGCCCCAGCATTTT.